The rows below give T cell receptor beta chains drawn from one sample of a study of blood T cell repertoires in COVID-19. This table comes from immunoSEQ multiplex PCR, and its TCRdb copy is limited to in-frame clones, with some not included. Among around 700,000 clones listed, 90% were seen once. Source material: peripheral blood. These receptors were taken from a young woman with acute or convalescent COVID-19. CDR3s leave out the opening cysteine and the closing phenylalanine or tryptophan.

v_gene,len,CDR3aa
TRBV5-4,13,ASSADRTYNSPLH
TRBV13,13,ASSTRTGVNTEAF
TRBV19,12,ASSIRDQNYGYT
TRBV4-2,11,ASSPGTVGGYT
TRBV11-2,12,ASSPRQGRDGYT
TRBV30,12,AWQGAPTNYGYT
TRBV12-5,14,ASGLYGLGGPDTQY
TRBV6-5,11,ASRLTGDYGYT
TRBV12-5,16,ASGLVRAERGGRDTQY
TRBV10-3,18,AIRGTGSGLAGVLTDTQY
TRBV3-1/TRBV3-2,12,ASSQRAGQETQY
TRBV9,10,ASNRGGDGYT
TRBV19,15,ASSIAPRVSRDEKLF
TRBV5-1,14,ASSSGDSFYNSPLH
TRBV19,13,ASSMGTGHYYGYT
TRBV6-2/TRBV6-3,15,ASSQTSVTIPPPEQY
TRBV7-8,11,ASSRSSGSEQF
TRBV7-3,12,ASSPSLLSGELF
TRBV9,12,ASSVAPVSTEAF
TRBV7-2,13,ASSPRQARGSPLH
TRBV6-5,11,ASSSTATYEQY
TRBV28,16,ASSLSGTGLQGDTEAF
TRBV6-6,10,ASRRQNTEAF
TRBV6-9,13,ASSLQGATNYGYT
TRBV5-1,11,ASSFPGVSPLH
TRBV5-1,12,ASSLGGAGSPLH
TRBV7-2,10,ASSFLNQPQH
TRBV6-2/TRBV6-3,11,ASSLGTGYEQY
TRBV9,17,ASSVAGTIGAFLNEKLF
TRBV6-5,12,ASNFGDANTEAF
TRBV27,12,ASSFVGLNQPQH
TRBV11-2,17,ASSLRPSGGSSSYNEQF
TRBV18,14,ASSPRQADSGNTIY
TRBV13,13,ASSYLTGGGYEQY
TRBV15,12,ATSRERDGYEQY
TRBV3-1/TRBV3-2,14,ASSHRNGAVSYEQY
TRBV4-1,13,ASSQGGLSNTEAF
TRBV18,12,ASSPFRDNTEAF
TRBV6-5,12,ASSRTTSNQPQH
TRBV7-3,12,ASSPRTGARGAF
TRBV2,14,ASFTKGQKRTGELF
TRBV4-1,14,ASSQDPGLEGSEAF
TRBV6-5,12,ASAGFLKAFGYT
TRBV5-1,13,ASSFTLDWYYGYT
TRBV29-1,11,SVVRQTNYGYT
TRBV3-1/TRBV3-2,13,ASSPLGEGMRGYT
TRBV7-2,15,ASSSLPGQLMNTEAF
TRBV5-5,12,ASSHGQGNTEAF
TRBV5-6,13,ASSLADRGSYEQY
TRBV7-9,12,ASSQTGDSSPLH
TRBV21-1,11,ASSKAGGNEQF
TRBV6-1,15,ASSGQGLGVRETEAF
TRBV4-2,14,ASSQGDGGASDTQY
TRBV27,15,ASSPLLGRGRNEKLF
TRBV6-5,12,ASSYRGFGQPQH